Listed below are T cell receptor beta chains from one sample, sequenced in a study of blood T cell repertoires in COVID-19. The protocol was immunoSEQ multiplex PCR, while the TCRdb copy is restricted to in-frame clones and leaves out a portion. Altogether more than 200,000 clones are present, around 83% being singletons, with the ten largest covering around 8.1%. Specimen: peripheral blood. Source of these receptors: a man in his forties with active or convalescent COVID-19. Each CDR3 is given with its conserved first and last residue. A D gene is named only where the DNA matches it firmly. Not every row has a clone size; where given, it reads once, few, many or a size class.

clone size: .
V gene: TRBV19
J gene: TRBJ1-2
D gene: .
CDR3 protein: CASSSGVTESYGYTF
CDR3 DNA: TGTGCCAGTAGTTCAGGGGTCACAGAAAGCTATGGCTACACCTTC

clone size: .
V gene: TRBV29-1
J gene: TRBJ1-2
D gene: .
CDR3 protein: CSVEEVGGYGYTF
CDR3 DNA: TGCAGCGTTGAGGAAGTGGGGGGGTATGGCTACACCTTC

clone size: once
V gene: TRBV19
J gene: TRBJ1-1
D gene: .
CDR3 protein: CASSIGARLNTEAFF
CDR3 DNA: TGTGCCAGTAGTATAGGGGCCAGGCTGAACACTGAAGCTTTCTTT

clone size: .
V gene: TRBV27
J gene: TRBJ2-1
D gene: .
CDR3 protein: CASSLSSTYNEQFF
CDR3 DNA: TGTGCCAGCAGTTTATCCAGTACCTACAATGAGCAGTTCTTC

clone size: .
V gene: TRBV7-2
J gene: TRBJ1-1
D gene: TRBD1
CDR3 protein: CASSQSGQVSGLNEAFF
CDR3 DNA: TGTGCCAGCAGCCAAAGTGGACAGGTTTCTGGTTTAAATGAAGCTTTCTTT

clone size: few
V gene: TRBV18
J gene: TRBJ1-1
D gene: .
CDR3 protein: CASSPQGHDTEAFF
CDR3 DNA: TGTGCCAGCTCACCCCAGGGTCATGACACTGAAGCTTTCTTT

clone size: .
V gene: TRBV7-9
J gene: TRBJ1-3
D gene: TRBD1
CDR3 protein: CASSLRDSLDTIYF
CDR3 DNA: TGTGCCAGCAGCTTGAGGGACAGTCTCGACACCATATATTTT

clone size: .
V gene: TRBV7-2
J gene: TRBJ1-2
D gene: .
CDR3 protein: CASSLSRGGRFNYGYTF
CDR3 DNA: TGTGCCAGCAGCTTAAGCCGGGGGGGCAGGTTTAACTATGGCTACACCTTC

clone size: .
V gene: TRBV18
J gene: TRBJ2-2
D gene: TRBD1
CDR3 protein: CASSPQQGSMNTGELFF
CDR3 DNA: TGTGCCAGCTCACCCCAACAGGGGTCTATGAACACCGGGGAGCTGTTTTTT

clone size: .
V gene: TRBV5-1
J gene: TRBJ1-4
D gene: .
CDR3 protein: CASNDGGDEKLFF
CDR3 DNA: TGCGCCAGCAATGACGGGGGGGACGAAAAACTGTTTTTT

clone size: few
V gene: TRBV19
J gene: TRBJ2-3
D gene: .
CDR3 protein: CASQTQHGSHFTQYF
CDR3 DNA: TGTGCCAGTCAAACTCAGCACGGGAGCCATTTTACGCAGTATTTT

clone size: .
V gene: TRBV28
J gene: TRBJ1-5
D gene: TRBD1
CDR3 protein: CASRGQGAVNQPQHF
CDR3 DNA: TGTGCCAGCAGGGGCCAGGGGGCGGTAAATCAGCCCCAGCATTTT

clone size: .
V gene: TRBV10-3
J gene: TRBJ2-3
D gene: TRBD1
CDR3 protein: CAISPGQGTDTQYF
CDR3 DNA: TGTGCCATCAGTCCGGGACAGGGGACAGATACGCAGTATTTT

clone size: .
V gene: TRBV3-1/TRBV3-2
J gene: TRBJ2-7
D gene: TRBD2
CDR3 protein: CASSRPGLAGVGEQYF
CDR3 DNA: TGTGCCAGCAGCCGACCGGGACTAGCGGGAGTTGGCGAGCAGTACTTC

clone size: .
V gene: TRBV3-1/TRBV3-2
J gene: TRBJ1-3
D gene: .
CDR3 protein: CASSQDGPGSAGNTIYF
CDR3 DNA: TGTGCCAGCAGCCAAGATGGCCCGGGGTCAGCTGGAAACACCATATATTTT

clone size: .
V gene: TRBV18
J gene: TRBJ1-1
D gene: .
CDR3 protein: CASSPGARVNGAEAFF
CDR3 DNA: TGTGCCAGCTCACCGGGGGCCAGGGTGAATGGGGCTGAAGCTTTCTTT

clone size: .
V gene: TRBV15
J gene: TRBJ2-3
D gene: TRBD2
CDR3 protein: CATSRELLAGGTQYF
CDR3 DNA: TGTGCCACCAGCAGAGAGCTATTAGCGGGGGGTACGCAGTATTTT

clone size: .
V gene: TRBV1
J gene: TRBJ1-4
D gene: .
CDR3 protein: CTSSQGFFYSAPDRAGNEKLFF
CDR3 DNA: TGCACCAGCAGCCAAGGTTTTTTTTATTCAGCCCCGGACAGGGCGGGGAATGAAAAACTGTTTTTT

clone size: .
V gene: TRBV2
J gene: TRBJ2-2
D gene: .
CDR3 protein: CASREGSWNTGELFF
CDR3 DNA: TGTGCCAGCAGGGAGGGGTCTTGGAACACCGGGGAGCTGTTTTTT

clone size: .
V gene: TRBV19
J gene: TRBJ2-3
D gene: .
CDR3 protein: CASSILGAGRGERTDTQYF
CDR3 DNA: TGTGCCAGCTCTATCTTGGGGGCGGGTAGAGGGGAGCGCACAGATACGCAGTATTTT

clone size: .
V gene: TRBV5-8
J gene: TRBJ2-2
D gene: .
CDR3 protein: CASSLASAGIAGELFF
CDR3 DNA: TGTGCCAGCAGCTTGGCCTCTGCGGGGATCGCCGGGGAGCTGTTTTTT

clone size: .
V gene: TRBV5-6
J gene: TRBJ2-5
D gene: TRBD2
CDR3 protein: CASSAPTSAETQYF
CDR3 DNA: TGTGCCAGCAGCGCCCCGACTAGCGCGGAGACCCAGTACTTC

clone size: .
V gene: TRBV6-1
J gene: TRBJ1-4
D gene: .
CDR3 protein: CASSEDGFRRVFF
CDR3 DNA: TGTGCCAGCAGTGAAGACGGGTTTAGGAGGGTGTTTTTT